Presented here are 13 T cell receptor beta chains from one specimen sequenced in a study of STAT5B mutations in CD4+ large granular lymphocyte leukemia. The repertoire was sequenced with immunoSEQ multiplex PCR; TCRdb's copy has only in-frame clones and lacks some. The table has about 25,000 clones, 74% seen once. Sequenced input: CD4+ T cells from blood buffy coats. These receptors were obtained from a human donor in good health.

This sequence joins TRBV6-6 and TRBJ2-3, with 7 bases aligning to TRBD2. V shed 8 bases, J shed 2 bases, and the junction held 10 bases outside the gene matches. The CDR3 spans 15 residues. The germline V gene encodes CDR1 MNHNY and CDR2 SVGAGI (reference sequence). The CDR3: CASRNPGRLTDTQYF. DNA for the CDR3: TGTGCCAGCCGTAACCCCGGGAGGCTCACAGATACGCAGTATTTT.

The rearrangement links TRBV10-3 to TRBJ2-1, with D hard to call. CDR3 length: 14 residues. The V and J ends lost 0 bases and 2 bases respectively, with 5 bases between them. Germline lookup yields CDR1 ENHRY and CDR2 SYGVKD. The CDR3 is CAISESFPYNEQFF. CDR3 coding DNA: TGTGCCATCAGTGAGTCGTTTCCCTACAATGAGCAGTTCTTC.

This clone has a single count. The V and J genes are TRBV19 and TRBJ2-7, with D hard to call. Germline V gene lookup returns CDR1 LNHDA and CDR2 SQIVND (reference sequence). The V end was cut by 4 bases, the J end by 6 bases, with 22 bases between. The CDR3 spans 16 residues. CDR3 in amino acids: CASSTVGSARAREQYF. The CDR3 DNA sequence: TGTGCCAGTAGTACCGTGGGCAGCGCTAGGGCTCGCGAGCAGTACTTC.

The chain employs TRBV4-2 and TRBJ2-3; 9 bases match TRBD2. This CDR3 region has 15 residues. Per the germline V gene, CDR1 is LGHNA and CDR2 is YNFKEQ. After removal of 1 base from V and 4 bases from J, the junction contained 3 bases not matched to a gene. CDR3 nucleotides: TGTGCCAGCAGCCAAGCCGGCGGGGGGGCAGATACGCAGTATTTT. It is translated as CASSQAGGGADTQYF.

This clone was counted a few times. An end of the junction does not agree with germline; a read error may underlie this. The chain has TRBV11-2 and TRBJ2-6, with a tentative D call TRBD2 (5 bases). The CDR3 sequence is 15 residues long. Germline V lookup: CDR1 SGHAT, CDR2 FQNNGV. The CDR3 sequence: CASSGGGSRANVLTF. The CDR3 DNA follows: TGTGCCAGCAGCGGAGGCGGCTCTCGGGCCAACGTCCTGACTTTC. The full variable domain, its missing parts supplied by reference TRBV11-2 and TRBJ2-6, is EAGVAQSPRYKIIEKRQSVAFWCNPISGHATLYWYQQILGQGPKLLIQFQNNGVVDDSQLPKDRFSAERLKGVDSTLKIQPAKLEDSAVYLCASSGGGSRANVLTFGAGSRLTVL.

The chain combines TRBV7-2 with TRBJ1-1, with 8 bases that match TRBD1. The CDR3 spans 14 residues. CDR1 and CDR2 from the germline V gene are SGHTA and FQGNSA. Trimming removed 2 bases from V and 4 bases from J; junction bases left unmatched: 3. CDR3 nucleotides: TGTGCCAGCAGCTTATCAGGGGGCGGCACTGAAGCTTTCTTT. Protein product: CASSLSGGGTEAFF.

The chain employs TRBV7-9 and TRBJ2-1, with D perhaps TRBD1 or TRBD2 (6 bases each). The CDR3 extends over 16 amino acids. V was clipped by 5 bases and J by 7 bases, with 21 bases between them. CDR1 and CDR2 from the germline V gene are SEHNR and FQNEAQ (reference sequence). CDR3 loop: CASSKIQLGGRNEQFF. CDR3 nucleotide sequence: TGTGCCAGCAGCAAAATACAACTTGGGGGGCGGAATGAGCAGTTCTTC.

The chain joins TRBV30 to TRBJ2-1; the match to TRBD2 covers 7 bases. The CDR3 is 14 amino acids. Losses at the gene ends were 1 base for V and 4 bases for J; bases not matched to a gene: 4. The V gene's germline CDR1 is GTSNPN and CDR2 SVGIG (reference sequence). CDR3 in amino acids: CAWSGLAEYNEQFF. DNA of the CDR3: TGTGCCTGGAGTGGGCTAGCGGAGTACAATGAGCAGTTCTTC.

CDR3 sequence (DNA): TGCAGTGTCCTGGGACAGGTCCAACAGTTCTTC. Its translation is CSVLGQVQQFF. V and J are TRBV20-1 and TRBJ2-1, with TRBD1 identical over 8 bases. The germline V gene encodes CDR1 DFQATT and CDR2 SNEGSKA (reference sequence). With 7 bases clipped from V and 13 bases from J, the junction kept 9 bases outside the gene matches. The CDR3 extends over 11 amino acids.

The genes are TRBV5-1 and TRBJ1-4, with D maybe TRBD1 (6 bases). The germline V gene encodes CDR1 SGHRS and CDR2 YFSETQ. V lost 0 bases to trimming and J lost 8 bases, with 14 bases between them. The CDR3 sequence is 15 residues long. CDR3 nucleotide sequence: TGCGCCAGCAGCTTGGTCTCGGGGACAAAAGAAAAACTGTTTTTT. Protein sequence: CASSLVSGTKEKLFF.

The DNA of the CDR3 is TGTGCCACCAGCAGAGTGGACACTGAAGCTTTCTTT. Its translation: CATSRVDTEAFF. V is TRBV15 and J is TRBJ1-1, with D unresolved. Looked up from germline, CDR1 is LNHNV and CDR2 is YYDKDF (reference sequence). V was cut by 1 base and J by 3 bases, with 3 bases left in between. CDR3 length: 12 residues.

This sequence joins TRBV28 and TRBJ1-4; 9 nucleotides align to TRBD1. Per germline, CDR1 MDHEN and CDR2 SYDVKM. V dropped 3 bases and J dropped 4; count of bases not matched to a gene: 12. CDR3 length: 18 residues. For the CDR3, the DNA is TGTGCCAGCAGTTTCTCACCTAACAGGGGGCAGAGTAATGAAAAACTGTTTTTT. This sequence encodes CASSFSPNRGQSNEKLFF.

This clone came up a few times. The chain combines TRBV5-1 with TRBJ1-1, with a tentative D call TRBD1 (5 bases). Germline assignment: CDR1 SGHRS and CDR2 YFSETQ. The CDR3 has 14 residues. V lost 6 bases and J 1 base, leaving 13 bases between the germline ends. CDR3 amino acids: CASTGGAPNTEAFF. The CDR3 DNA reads TGCGCCAGCACCGGAGGGGCCCCGAACACTGAAGCTTTCTTT.